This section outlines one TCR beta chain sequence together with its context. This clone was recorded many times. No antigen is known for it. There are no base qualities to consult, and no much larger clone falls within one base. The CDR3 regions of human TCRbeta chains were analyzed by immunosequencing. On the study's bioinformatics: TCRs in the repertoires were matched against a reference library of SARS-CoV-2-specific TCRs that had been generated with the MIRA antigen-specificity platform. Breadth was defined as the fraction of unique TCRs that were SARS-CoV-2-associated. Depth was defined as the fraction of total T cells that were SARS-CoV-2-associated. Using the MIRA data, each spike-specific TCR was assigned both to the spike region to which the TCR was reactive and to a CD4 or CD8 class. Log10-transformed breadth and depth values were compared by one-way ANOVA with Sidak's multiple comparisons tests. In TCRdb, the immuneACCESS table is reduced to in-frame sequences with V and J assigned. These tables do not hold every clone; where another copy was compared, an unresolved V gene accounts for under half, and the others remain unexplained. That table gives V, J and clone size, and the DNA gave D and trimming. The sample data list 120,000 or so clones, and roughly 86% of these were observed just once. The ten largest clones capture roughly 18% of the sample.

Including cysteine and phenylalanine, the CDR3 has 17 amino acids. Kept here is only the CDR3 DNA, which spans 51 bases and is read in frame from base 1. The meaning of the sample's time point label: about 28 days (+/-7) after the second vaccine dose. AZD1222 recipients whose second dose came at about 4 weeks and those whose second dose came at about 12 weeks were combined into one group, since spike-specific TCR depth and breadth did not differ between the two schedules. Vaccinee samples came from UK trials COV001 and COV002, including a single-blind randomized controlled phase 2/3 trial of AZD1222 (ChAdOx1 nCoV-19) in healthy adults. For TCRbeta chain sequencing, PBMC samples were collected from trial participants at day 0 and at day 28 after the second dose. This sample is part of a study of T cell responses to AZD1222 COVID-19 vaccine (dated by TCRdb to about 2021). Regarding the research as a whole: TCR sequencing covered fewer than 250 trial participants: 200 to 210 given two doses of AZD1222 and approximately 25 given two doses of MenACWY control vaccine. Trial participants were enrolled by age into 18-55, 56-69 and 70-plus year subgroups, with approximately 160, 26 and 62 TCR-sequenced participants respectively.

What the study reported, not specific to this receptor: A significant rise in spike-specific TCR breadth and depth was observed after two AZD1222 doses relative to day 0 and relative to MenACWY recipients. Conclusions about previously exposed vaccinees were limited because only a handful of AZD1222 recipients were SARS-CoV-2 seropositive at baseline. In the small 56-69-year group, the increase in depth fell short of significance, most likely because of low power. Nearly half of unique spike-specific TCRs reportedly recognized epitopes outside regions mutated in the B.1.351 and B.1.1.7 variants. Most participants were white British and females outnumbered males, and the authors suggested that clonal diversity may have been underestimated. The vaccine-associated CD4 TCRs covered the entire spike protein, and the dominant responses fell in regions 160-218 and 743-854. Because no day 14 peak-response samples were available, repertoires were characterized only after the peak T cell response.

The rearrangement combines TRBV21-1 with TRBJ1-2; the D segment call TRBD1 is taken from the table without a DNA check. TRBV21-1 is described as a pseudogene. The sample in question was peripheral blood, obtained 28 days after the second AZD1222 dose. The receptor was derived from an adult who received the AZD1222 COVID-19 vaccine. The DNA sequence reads TGTGCCAGCAGCTTCTCGAAGGGGTTCAGGGCTAACTATGGCTACACCTTC. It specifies CASSFSKGFRANYGYTF.